These T cell receptor beta chains were read from a single sample in a study of regulatory T cells in long-lasting Graves disease. Via MiXCR, TCRdb re-called the multiplex PCR reads, giving one row per CDR3 protein. The sample carries 350,000 to 500,000 distinct CDR3 sequences, around 23% recorded once. Specimen: peripheral blood mononuclear cells (PBMCs), collected when the disease was refractory, from a patient treated with antithyroid drugs. Every receptor here comes from a female donor with Graves disease. Both conserved end residues are part of each CDR3. The order of the fields is J gene, clone size, D gene, V gene, CDR3 protein, CDR3 DNA. D genes are given only for firm matches. A row's size may be missing; if present it is once, few, many or a size class.

J: TRBJ2-7
size: many
D: NA
V: TRBV28
CDR3: CASSPHGAGYEQYF
DNA: TGTGCCAGCAGTCCCCACGGGGCCGGGTACGAGCAGTACTTC

J: TRBJ2-5
size: many
D: NA
V: TRBV27
CDR3: CASSLRPDQETQYF
DNA: TGTGCCAGCAGTTTGCGGCCGGACCAAGAGACCCAGTACTTC

J: TRBJ2-5
size: NA
D: NA
V: TRBV5-4
CDR3: CASTPVGGETQYF
DNA: TGTGCCAGCACCCCCGTTGGGGGGGAGACCCAGTACTTC

J: TRBJ2-2
size: NA
D: TRBD2
V: TRBV5-1
CDR3: CASSLGLRTGELFF
DNA: TGCGCCAGCAGCCTGGGACTAAGAACCGGGGAGCTGTTTTTT

J: TRBJ1-1
size: few
D: NA
V: TRBV6-1
CDR3: CASSLLGGMGTEAFF
DNA: TGTGCCAGCAGCCTACTAGGAGGGATGGGCACTGAAGCTTTCTTT

J: TRBJ2-2
size: many
D: TRBD1
V: TRBV7-9
CDR3: CASSGRQGNTGELFF
DNA: TGTGCCAGCAGCGGTCGACAGGGTAACACCGGGGAGCTGTTTTTT

J: TRBJ2-5
size: many
D: TRBD1
V: TRBV3-1
CDR3: CASSLPAGGTETQYF
DNA: TGTGCCAGCAGCCTACCTGCAGGGGGAACGGAGACCCAGTACTTC

J: TRBJ2-7
size: many
D: NA
V: TRBV20-1
CDR3: CSARDLDGNYEQYF
DNA: TGCAGTGCTAGAGATCTAGATGGGAATTACGAGCAGTACTTC

J: TRBJ2-3
size: NA
D: NA
V: TRBV28
CDR3: CASSLTSSTDTQYF
DNA: TGTGCCAGCAGTTTAACGAGTAGCACAGATACGCAGTATTTT

J: TRBJ2-7
size: NA
D: TRBD1
V: TRBV20-1
CDR3: CSASTIILTGRSEEQYF
DNA: TGCAGTGCTAGTACGATAATCCTGACAGGGCGGTCGGAAGAGCAGTACTTC

J: TRBJ1-4
size: many
D: TRBD1
V: TRBV28
CDR3: CASSSQTGAATNEKLFF
DNA: TGTGCCAGCAGTTCTCAAACAGGGGCGGCAACTAATGAAAAACTGTTTTTT

J: TRBJ2-2
size: few
D: NA
V: TRBV12-3/TRBV12-4
CDR3: CASRHSHTGELFF
DNA: TGTGCCAGCAGACATTCCCACACCGGGGAGCTGTTTTTT

J: TRBJ1-6
size: many
D: TRBD1
V: TRBV27
CDR3: CASGTGQHNSPLHF
DNA: TGTGCCAGCGGGACGGGACAGCATAATTCACCCCTCCACTTT

J: TRBJ1-2
size: many
D: TRBD1
V: TRBV27
CDR3: CASTWTGNGYTF
DNA: TGTGCCAGCACTTGGACAGGGAATGGCTACACCTTC

J: TRBJ2-7
size: many
D: NA
V: TRBV18
CDR3: CASSPGDLGEQYF
DNA: TGTGCCAGCTCACCAGGGGACCTCGGCGAGCAGTACTTC

J: TRBJ1-1
size: NA
D: NA
V: TRBV13
CDR3: CASRYGGGFPEAFF
DNA: TGTGCCAGCAGGTACGGGGGGGGTTTCCCTGAAGCTTTCTTT

J: TRBJ2-7
size: few
D: NA
V: TRBV30
CDR3: CAWSDFTTYEQYF
DNA: TGTGCCTGGAGCGACTTCACGACCTACGAGCAGTACTTC

J: TRBJ1-2
size: NA
D: NA
V: TRBV9
CDR3: CASSVEDVPYGYTF
DNA: TGTGCCAGCAGCGTAGAAGACGTCCCCTATGGCTACACCTTC

J: TRBJ1-1
size: few
D: NA
V: TRBV6-1
CDR3: CASSLLYGENTEAFF
DNA: TGTGCCAGCAGCCTTCTTTACGGGGAGAACACTGAAGCTTTCTTT

J: TRBJ2-7
size: few
D: NA
V: TRBV25-1
CDR3: CASSECLRGEQGKGYEQYF
DNA: TGTGCCAGCAGTGAATGCCTACGGGGGGAACAGGGAAAAGGCTACGAGCAGTACTTC

J: TRBJ1-1
size: many
D: NA
V: TRBV2
CDR3: CASRGRNEAFF
DNA: TGTGCCAGCAGGGGCAGAAACGAAGCTTTCTTT

J: TRBJ2-7
size: NA
D: NA
V: TRBV6-1
CDR3: CASSEVAQRNYEQYF
DNA: TGTGCCAGCAGTGAAGTCGCACAGAGGAACTACGAGCAGTACTTC

J: TRBJ1-3
size: NA
D: TRBD1
V: TRBV28
CDR3: CASRSGQGALNTIYF
DNA: TGTGCCAGCAGATCTGGACAGGGGGCCCTGAACACCATATATTTT

J: TRBJ2-7
size: NA
D: TRBD2
V: TRBV20-1
CDR3: CSAPGLAGVGSYEQYF
DNA: TGCAGTGCTCCCGGACTAGCGGGAGTCGGCTCCTACGAGCAGTACTTC

J: TRBJ2-4
size: few
D: TRBD1
V: TRBV5-6
CDR3: CASSQDRENIQYF
DNA: TGTGCCAGCAGCCAGGACAGGGAAAACATTCAGTACTTC

J: TRBJ2-2
size: many
D: NA
V: TRBV12-3/TRBV12-4
CDR3: CASSSAGIGGTGELFF
DNA: TGTGCCAGCAGTTCGGCCGGGATCGGGGGCACCGGGGAGCTGTTTTTT

J: TRBJ1-2
size: NA
D: NA
V: TRBV10-3
CDR3: CATEQGSSYGYTF
DNA: TGTGCCACCGAACAGGGCTCCAGCTATGGCTACACCTTC

J: TRBJ2-1
size: NA
D: NA
V: TRBV27
CDR3: CASSTPGANEQFF
DNA: TGTGCCAGCAGTACACCAGGGGCCAATGAGCAGTTCTTC

J: TRBJ2-3
size: NA
D: NA
V: TRBV28
CDR3: CASSFQADTQYF
DNA: TGTGCCAGCAGTTTTCAAGCGGATACGCAGTATTTT

J: TRBJ2-7
size: many
D: TRBD1
V: TRBV6-1
CDR3: CASSESGTGGGEQYF
DNA: TGTGCCAGCAGTGAATCCGGGACAGGGGGAGGAGAGCAGTACTTC

J: TRBJ2-2
size: NA
D: TRBD1
V: TRBV20-1
CDR3: CSAVDRANTGELFF
DNA: TGCAGTGCTGTAGACAGGGCGAACACCGGGGAGCTGTTTTTT

J: TRBJ1-4
size: many
D: NA
V: TRBV7-2
CDR3: CASSSGEGSRMGDF
DNA: TGTGCCAGCAGCTCCGGTGAAGGGTCCAGGATGGGAGATTTT